The present TCR beta chain was sequenced within a study of radiotherapy plus CTLA-4 blockade in lung cancer. Only in-frame clones appear in the TCRdb table, and some are missing; sequencing was by immunoSEQ multiplex PCR. Of more than 75,000 clones listed, around 87% are singletons. The CDR3 totals 15 residues. The germline V and J ends were trimmed by 1 base and 3 bases, with 13 bases remaining between them. Germline V gene lookup returns CDR1 LNHDA and CDR2 SQIVND (reference sequence). As concerns this clone: The antigen is undetermined.

Participants had chemo-refractory metastatic non-small-cell lung cancer and were treated with focal radiation plus ipilimumab CTLA-4 blockade. Broader study findings: In blood, after radiotherapy plus ipilimumab, tumor-derived TCR clones expanded.

The sample consisted of peripheral blood, taken from a patient treated with radiotherapy plus ipilimumab. This clonotype was obtained from a human donor with non-small cell lung cancer who had stable disease on radiotherapy plus ipilimumab. The V call is TRBV19, the J call TRBJ2-7; perhaps TRBD1 as D (5 bases). CDR3: CASSIGWQGNYEQYF. CDR3 in DNA: TGTGCCAGTAGTATAGGGTGGCAGGGAAACTACGAGCAGTACTTC.